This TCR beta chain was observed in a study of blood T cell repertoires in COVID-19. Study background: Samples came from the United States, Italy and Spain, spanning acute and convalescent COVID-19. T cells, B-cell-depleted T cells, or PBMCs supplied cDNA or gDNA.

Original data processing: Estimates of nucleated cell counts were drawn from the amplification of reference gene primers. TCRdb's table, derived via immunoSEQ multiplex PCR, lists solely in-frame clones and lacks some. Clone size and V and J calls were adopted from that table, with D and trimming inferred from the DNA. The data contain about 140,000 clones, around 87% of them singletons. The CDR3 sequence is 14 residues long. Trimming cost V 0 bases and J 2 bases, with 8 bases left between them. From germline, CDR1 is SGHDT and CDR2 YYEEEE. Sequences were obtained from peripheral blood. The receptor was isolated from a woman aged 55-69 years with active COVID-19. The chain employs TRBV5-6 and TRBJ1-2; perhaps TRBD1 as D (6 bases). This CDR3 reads CASSLGQANYGYTF. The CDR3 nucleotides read TGTGCCAGCAGCTTGGGACAGGCAAACTATGGCTACACCTTC.